Below, 4 T cell receptor beta chains from the same sample are listed, as sequenced in a study of beta chain features in type 1 diabetes. Study-wide results and limits: There was a moderate but significant shortening of TCRB CDR3s in all four CD4+ subsets of Type 1 diabetes patients.

These receptors have no known antigen. Every bit of the isolated RNA underwent reverse transcription, so sequencing read expressed TCRB transcripts. Only in-frame clones appear in the TCRdb table, and some are missing; sequencing was by immunoSEQ multiplex PCR. The sample carries around 110,000 clones, 15% to 20% recorded once. Sequenced material: central memory CD4+ T cells from blood. These receptors were collected from a man in his thirties or forties with type 1 diabetes.

This clone was seen repeatedly, ten times or more. The J gene is TRBJ1-1, the V gene TRBV5-1; D not certain. Trimming removed 4 bases at V and 3 bases at J, with 16 bases between. Germline values: CDR1 SGHRS, CDR2 YFSETQ. This CDR3 region has 15 residues. CDR3 in DNA: TGCGCCAGCAGCCCTGGTAACACAGACGACACTGAAGCTTTCTTT. Amino acid sequence: CASSPGNTDDTEAFF. The full variable domain, rest sourced from reference TRBV5-1 and TRBJ1-1, is KAGVTQTPRYLIKTRGQQVTLSCSPISGHRSVSWYQQTPGQGLQFLFEYFSETQRNKGNFPGRFSGRQFSNSRSEMNVSTLELGDSALYLCASSPGNTDDTEAFFGQGTRLTVV.

The chain has TRBV4-3 and TRBJ1-2, with D uncertain. Trimming removed 4 bases at V and 8 bases at J, with 14 bases between. In germline, CDR1 is LGHNA, CDR2 YSLEER. This CDR3 contains 13 residues. This chain's CDR3 is CASSREASGGYTF. As DNA, the CDR3 is TGCGCCAGCAGCCGCGAGGCATCCGGAGGCTACACCTTC.

The CDR3 loop is CASSRTSVDGELFF. The DNA for the CDR3 is TGTGCCAGCAGCCGGACTAGCGTTGACGGGGAGCTGTTTTTT. The chain recombines TRBV7-2 with TRBJ2-2; 9 nucleotides line up with TRBD2. Germline assignment: CDR1 SGHTA and CDR2 FQGNSA. CDR3 length: 14 residues. Trimming cost V 5 bases and J 7 bases; bases outside gene matches: 5.

This clone was counted many times. The CDR3 region is CASSQVGGTQYF. The CDR3, as DNA: TGTGCCAGCAGCCAAGTTGGGGGGACCCAGTACTTC. V is TRBV14 and J is TRBJ2-5; D is tentatively TRBD1 or TRBD2 (5 bases each). This CDR3 is built from 12 residues. Per germline, CDR1 SGHDN and CDR2 FVKESK. Trimming removed 1 base at V and 7 bases at J, with 7 bases between.